This passage covers 2 T cell receptor beta chains from one sample sequenced in a study of Graves' ophthalmopathy and Graves' hyperthyroidism. RNA transcripts were the source from which TCR beta CDR3 regions were amplified. A first-round RT-PCR used HTBI primers, followed by a second-round multiplex PCR. MiXCR, applied by TCRdb to the multiplex PCR reads, yields one record per CDR3 protein. The data contain around 36,000 distinct CDR3 sequences, roughly 50% of them singletons. The sequencing sample was made of peripheral blood. All receptors come from an adult woman with stable Graves' hyperthyroidism.

The V gene is TRBV29-1, the J gene TRBJ2-7; TRBD2 matches 8 bases. This CDR3 comprises 13 residues. Germline V CDR1 and CDR2: SQVTM, ANQGSEA. After removal of 8 bases from V and 4 bases from J, the junction contained 10 bases not matched to a gene. The CDR3 is CSIAGGRGYEQYF. CDR3 bases: TGCAGCATTGCGGGGGGCAGGGGATACGAGCAGTACTTC.

In regard to this clonotype: The CDR3 end shows no conserved phenylalanine or tryptophan, and so a read error is likely. It is unclear where the CDR3 begins or ends on the DNA, so no DNA is shown, and the CDR3 is as TCRdb lists it. V usage is TRBV7-2 and J usage is TRBJ2-6; TRBD1, the table's D call, lacks a check against the DNA. The CDR3 region is 16 residues in length, termini included. CDR1 SGHTA and CDR2 FQGNSA come from the germline V gene. Here the CDR3 reads CASSLGGGSGANVLFL.